The present entry profiles one T cell receptor beta chain with its context. The antigen remains undetermined. The CDR3 has 13 amino acids. V was pared by 4 bases and J by 7 bases, with 3 bases of the junction left unmatched. Germline V gene sequence: CDR1 MNHEY, CDR2 SMNVEV (reference sequence). This entry comes from a study of radiotherapy plus CTLA-4 blockade in lung cancer. On the study more broadly: Objective responses occurred in 18% of patients; around 30% had disease control.

Study results and caveats: After radiotherapy and ipilimumab, tumor-derived clones expanded in peripheral blood. Per reports, early blood T cell clone dynamics, plus interferon-beta, forecast response most strongly.

Sequencing was performed with immunoSEQ multiplex PCR; in TCRdb, only in-frame clones are kept and a portion is missing. This sample has around 56,000 clones, with less than 80% found just once. This TCR came from a human donor with non-small cell lung cancer who had a complete response to radiotherapy plus ipilimumab. The chain is built from TRBV27 and TRBJ1-1, with TRBD1 matching 10 bases. Sequenced here: peripheral blood, sampled from a patient treated with radiotherapy plus ipilimumab. The DNA for the CDR3 is TGTGCCAGCAGTTCCTGGGACAGGGGTGAAGCTTTCTTT. This sequence encodes CASSSWDRGEAFF.